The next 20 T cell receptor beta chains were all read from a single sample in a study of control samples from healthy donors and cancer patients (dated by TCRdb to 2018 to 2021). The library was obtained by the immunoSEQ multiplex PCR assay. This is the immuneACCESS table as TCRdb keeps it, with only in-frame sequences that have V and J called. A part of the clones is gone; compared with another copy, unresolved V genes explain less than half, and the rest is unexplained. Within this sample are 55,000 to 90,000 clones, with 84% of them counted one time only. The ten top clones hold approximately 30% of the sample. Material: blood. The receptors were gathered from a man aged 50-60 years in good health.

The CDR3 region has the DNA TGTGCCAGCACCGGACAGCCCACCGGGGAGCTGTTTTTT. It translates to CASTGQPTGELFF. The V call is TRBV7-3, the J call TRBJ2-2, with TRBD1 as a possible D gene (6 bases). This CDR3 has 13 amino acids. Germline V gene data show CDR1 as SGHTA and CDR2 as FQGTGA. Trimming pared 7 bases from V and 4 bases from J, leaving 10 bases between.

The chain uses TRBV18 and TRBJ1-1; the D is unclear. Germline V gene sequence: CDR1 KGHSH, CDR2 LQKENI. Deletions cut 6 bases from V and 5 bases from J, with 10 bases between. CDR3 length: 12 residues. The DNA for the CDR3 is TGTGCCAGCTCGCTCGGTAAAACTGAAGCTTTCTTT. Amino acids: CASSLGKTEAFF.

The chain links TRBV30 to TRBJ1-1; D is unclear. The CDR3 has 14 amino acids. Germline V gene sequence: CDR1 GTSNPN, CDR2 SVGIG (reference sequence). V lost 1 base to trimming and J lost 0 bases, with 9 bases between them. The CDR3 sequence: CAWSEGIMNTEAFF. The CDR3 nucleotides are TGTGCCTGGAGTGAAGGGATCATGAACACTGAAGCTTTCTTT.

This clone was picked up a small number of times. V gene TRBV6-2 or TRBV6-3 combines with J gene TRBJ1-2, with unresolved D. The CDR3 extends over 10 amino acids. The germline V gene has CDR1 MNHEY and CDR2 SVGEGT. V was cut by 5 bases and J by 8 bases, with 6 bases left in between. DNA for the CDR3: TGTGCCAGCAGTAGCGGCGGCTACACCTTC. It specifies CASSSGGYTF.

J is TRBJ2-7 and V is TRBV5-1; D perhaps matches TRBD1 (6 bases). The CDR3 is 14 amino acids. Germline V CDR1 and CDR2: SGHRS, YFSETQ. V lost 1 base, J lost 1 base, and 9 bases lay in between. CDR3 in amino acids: CASSLWQGSYEQYF. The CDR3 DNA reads TGCGCCAGCAGCTTGTGGCAGGGGTCCTACGAGCAGTACTTC. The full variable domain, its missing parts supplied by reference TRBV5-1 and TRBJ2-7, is KAGVTQTPRYLIKTRGQQVTLSCSPISGHRSVSWYQQTPGQGLQFLFEYFSETQRNKGNFPGRFSGRQFSNSRSEMNVSTLELGDSALYLCASSLWQGSYEQYFGPGTRLTVT.

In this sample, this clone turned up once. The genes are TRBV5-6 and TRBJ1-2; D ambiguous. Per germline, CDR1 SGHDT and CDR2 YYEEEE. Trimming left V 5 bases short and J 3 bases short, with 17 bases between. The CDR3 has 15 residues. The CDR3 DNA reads TGTGCCAGCAGACGGAACGGTCGTATCGACTATGGCTACACCTTC. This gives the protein CASRRNGRIDYGYTF.

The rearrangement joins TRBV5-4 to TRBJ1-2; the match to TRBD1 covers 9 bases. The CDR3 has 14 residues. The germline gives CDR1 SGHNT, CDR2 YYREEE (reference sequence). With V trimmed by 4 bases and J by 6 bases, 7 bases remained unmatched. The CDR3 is CASSVGQGEHGYTF. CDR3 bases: TGTGCCAGCAGCGTGGGACAGGGAGAACATGGCTACACCTTC.

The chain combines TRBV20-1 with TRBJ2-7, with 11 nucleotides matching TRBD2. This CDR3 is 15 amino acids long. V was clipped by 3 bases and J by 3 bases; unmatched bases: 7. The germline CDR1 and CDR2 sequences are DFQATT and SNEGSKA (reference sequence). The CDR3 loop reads CSASSGRARGYEQYF. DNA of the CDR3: TGCAGTGCTAGTAGCGGGAGGGCCCGGGGCTACGAGCAGTACTTC.

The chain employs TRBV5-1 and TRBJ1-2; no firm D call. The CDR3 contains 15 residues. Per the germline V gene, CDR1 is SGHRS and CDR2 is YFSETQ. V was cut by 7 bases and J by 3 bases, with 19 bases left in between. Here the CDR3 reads CASSSGPAQDYGYTF. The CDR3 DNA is TGCGCCAGCTCCTCTGGGCCAGCTCAAGACTATGGCTACACCTTC.

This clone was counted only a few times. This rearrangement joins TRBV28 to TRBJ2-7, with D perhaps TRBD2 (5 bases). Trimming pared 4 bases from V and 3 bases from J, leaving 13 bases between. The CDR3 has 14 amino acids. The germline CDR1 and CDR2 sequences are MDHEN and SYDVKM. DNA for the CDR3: TGTGCCAGCAGTTCCCCTTATCGGGACTACGAGCAGTACTTC. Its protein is CASSSPYRDYEQYF.

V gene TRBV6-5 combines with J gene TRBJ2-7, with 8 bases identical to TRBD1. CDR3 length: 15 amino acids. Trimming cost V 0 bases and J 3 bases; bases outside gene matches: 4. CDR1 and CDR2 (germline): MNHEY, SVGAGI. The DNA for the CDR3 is TGTGCCAGCAGTTACTCCCCAGGGGGCAACTACGAGCAGTACTTC. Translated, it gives CASSYSPGGNYEQYF.

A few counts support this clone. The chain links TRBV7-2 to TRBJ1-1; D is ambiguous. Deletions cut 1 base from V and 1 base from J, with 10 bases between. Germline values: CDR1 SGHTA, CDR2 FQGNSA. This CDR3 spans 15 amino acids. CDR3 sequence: CASSLDLFRNTEAFF. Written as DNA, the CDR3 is TGTGCCAGCAGCTTAGATTTGTTTAGGAACACTGAAGCTTTCTTT.

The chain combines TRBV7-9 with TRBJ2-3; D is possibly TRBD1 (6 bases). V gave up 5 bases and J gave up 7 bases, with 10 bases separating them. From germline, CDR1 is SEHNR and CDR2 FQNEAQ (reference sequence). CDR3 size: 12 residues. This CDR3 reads CASSPQGNTQYF. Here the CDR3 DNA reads TGTGCCAGCAGCCCCCAGGGGAATACGCAGTATTTT.

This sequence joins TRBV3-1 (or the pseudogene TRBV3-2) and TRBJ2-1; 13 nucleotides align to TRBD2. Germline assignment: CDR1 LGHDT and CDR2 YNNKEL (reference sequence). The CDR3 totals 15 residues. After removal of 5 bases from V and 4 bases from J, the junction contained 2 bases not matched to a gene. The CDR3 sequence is CASSGTSGKYNEQFF. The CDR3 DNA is TGTGCCAGCAGCGGGACTAGCGGGAAGTACAATGAGCAGTTCTTC.

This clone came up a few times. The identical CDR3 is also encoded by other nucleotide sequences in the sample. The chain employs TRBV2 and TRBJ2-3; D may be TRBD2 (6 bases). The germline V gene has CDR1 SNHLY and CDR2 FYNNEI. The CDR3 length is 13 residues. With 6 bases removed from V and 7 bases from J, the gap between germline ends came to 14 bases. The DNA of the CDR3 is TGTGCCAGCAGGGGCGGGGTCAGTAATACGCAGTATTTT. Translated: CASRGGVSNTQYF.

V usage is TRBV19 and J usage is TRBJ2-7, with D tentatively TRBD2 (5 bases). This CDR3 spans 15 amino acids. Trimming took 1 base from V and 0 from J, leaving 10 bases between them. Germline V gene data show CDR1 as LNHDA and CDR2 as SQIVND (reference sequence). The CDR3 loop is CASSIGDRGSYEQYF. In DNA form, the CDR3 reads TGTGCCAGTAGTATAGGTGACCGGGGCTCCTACGAGCAGTACTTC. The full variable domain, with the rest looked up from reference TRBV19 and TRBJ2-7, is DGGITQSPKYLFRKEGQNVTLSCEQNLNHDAMYWYRQDPGQGLRLIYYSQIVNDFQKGDIAEGYSVSREKKESFPLTVTSAQKNPTAFYLCASSIGDRGSYEQYFGPGTRLTVT.

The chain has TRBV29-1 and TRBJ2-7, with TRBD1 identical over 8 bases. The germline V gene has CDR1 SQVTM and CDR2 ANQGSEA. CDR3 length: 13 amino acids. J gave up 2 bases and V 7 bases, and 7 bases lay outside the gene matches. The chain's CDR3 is CSAAGQAAYEQYF. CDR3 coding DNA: TGCAGCGCCGCGGGACAGGCTGCCTACGAGCAGTACTTC.

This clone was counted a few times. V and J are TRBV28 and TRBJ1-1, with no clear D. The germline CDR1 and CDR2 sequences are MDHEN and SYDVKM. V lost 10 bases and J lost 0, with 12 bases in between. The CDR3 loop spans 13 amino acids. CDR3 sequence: CATSTTMNTEAFF. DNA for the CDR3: TGTGCCACCAGCACAACGATGAACACTGAAGCTTTCTTT.

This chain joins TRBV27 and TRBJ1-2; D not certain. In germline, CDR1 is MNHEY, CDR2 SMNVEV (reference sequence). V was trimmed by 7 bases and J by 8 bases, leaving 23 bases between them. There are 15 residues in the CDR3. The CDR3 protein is CASTRSSTSLTGYTF. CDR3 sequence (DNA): TGTGCCAGCACCCGGAGTTCCACCTCCTTAACGGGCTACACCTTC.

The CDR3 loop reads CATSRDDRAYEQYF. CDR3 in DNA: TGTGCCACCAGCAGAGACGACAGAGCCTACGAGCAGTACTTC. The rearrangement uses TRBV15 and TRBJ2-7, with a weak D call TRBD1 (5 bases). V was cut by 0 bases and J by 2 bases, with 8 bases left in between. Per germline, CDR1 LNHNV and CDR2 YYDKDF (reference sequence). The CDR3 contains 14 residues.